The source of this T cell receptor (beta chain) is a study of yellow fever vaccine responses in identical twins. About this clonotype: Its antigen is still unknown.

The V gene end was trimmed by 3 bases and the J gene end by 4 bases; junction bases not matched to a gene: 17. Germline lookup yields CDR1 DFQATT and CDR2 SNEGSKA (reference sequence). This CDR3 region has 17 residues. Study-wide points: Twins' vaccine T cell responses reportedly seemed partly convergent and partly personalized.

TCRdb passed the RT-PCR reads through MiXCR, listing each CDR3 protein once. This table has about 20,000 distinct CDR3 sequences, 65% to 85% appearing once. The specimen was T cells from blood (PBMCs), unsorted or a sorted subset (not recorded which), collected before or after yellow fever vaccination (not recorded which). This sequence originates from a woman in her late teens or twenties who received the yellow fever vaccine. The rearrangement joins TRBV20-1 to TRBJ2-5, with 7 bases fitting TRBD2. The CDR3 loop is CSARSGRATSGLETQYF. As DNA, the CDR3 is TGCAGTGCTAGGTCAGGGAGGGCCACGTCGGGGTTAGAGACCCAGTACTTC.